This T cell receptor beta chain was sequenced for a study of CD8 T cells in Susac syndrome. V gave up 0 bases and J gave up 1 base, with 10 bases separating them. The CDR3 consists of 15 residues. CDR1 and CDR2 from the germline V gene are GTSNPN and SVGIG (reference sequence). CD8+ and CD4+ T cells taken from blood had their TCR beta sequenced. The multiple sclerosis controls were treatment-naive patients affected by stable or active relapsing-remitting disease. It was with random hexamers that about 0.45 to 1 ug RNA was reverse transcribed. Coverage of TCR beta CDR3 amplification by immunoSEQ multiplex PCR extended to 54 Vbeta and 13 Jbeta. TCRdb ran MiXCR on the immunoSEQ multiplex PCR reads and lists one entry per CDR3 protein. The sample contains tens of thousands of distinct CDR3 sequences, 96% of which appear only once.

The chain recombines TRBV30 with TRBJ1-5; no reliable D call. The receptor was isolated from a human donor with multiple sclerosis. Sequenced material: CD4+ T cells from PBMCs. The CDR3 coding sequence is TGTGCCTGGAGTGTAAAGGCTGGGAGCAATCAGCCCCAGCATTTT. The encoded protein is CAWSVKAGSNQPQHF.